This is a list of T cell receptor beta chains from one sample in a study of Ad26.COV2.S vaccination and SARS-CoV-2 variants. TCRdb's table, derived via immunoSEQ multiplex PCR, lists solely in-frame clones and lacks some. In the table there are about 350,000 clones, about 87% of which are singletons. Sequenced material: peripheral blood, taken in a trial of Ad26.COV2.S vaccine versus placebo. All receptors derive from a person aged 18-60 years who received the Ad26.COV2.S COVID-19 vaccine or a placebo. CDR3s include the opening cysteine and the closing phenylalanine or tryptophan. Fields, in order: J gene, D gene, V gene, clone size, CDR3 DNA, CDR3 protein. The D gene is left open where the match is weak. Clone size is stated in some rows and not others, as once, few, many or a class when expanded.

TRBJ1-2	TRBD1	TRBV28	once	TGTGCCAGCAGCTTAACAGGGGGAAGAACTAACTATGGCTACACCTTC	CASSLTGGRTNYGYTF
TRBJ2-6	.	TRBV29-1	.	TGCAGCGTTGAAGTCCGGGGGAGGAACTCTGGGGCCAACGTCCTGACTTTC	CSVEVRGRNSGANVLTF
TRBJ2-7	TRBD1	TRBV19	.	TGTGCCACCCGGGACAGACAAAAAAGCTCCTACGAGCAGTACTTC	CATRDRQKSSYEQYF
TRBJ1-1	TRBD1	TRBV5-1	.	TGTGCCAGCAGCTTTGGGGACAGAGGGACAAACACTGAAGCTTTCTTT	CASSFGDRGTNTEAFF
TRBJ1-6	TRBD1	TRBV15	.	TGTGCCACCAGCAGAGATAGAGCGGACAGGGCCGACTCACCCCTCCACTTT	CATSRDRADRADSPLHF
TRBJ1-2	TRBD1	TRBV5-5	once	TGTGCCAGCAGCCCCACCCCGGGACAGGCCAACTATGGCTACACCTTC	CASSPTPGQANYGYTF
TRBJ1-2	TRBD1	TRBV5-1	.	TGCGCCAGCAGCGTGGGACAGACCTATGGCTACACCTTC	CASSVGQTYGYTF
TRBJ2-1	.	TRBV5-4	.	TGTGCCAGCAGCTTGGACATAAGCTCCTACAATGAGCAGTTCTTC	CASSLDISSYNEQFF
TRBJ2-1	.	TRBV11-3	.	TGTGCCAGCAGCTCCCAACAGGACAATGAGCAGTTCTTC	CASSSQQDNEQFF
TRBJ1-2	TRBD1	TRBV5-4	.	TGTGCCAGCAGCTGGCATCGGACAGGGGCCGCTAACTATGGCTACACCTTC	CASSWHRTGAANYGYTF
TRBJ1-1	TRBD1	TRBV29-1	.	TGCAGCGTTTCGGACAGGGGGAACACTGAAGCTTTCTTT	CSVSDRGNTEAFF
TRBJ1-1	.	TRBV19	.	TGTGCCAGTAGTATTCGCGTGAACACTGAAGCTTTCTTT	CASSIRVNTEAFF
TRBJ2-2	.	TRBV5-4	.	TGTGCCAGCAGCTTGGGCTCTAGCCCCGGGGAGCTGTTTTTT	CASSLGSSPGELFF
TRBJ1-5	.	TRBV5-6	.	TGTGCCAGCAGCGATCCACGGGGGAGGGATCAGCCCCAGCATTTT	CASSDPRGRDQPQHF
TRBJ2-1	.	TRBV7-9	.	TGTGCCAGCAGCCCCGGCTCGGGAAATGAGCAGTTCTTC	CASSPGSGNEQFF
TRBJ1-5	TRBD1	TRBV28	.	TGTGCCAGCAGTGCCGGGACAGGGGCCGAAACTCTCAATCAGCCCCAGCATTTT	CASSAGTGAETLNQPQHF
TRBJ2-7	.	TRBV6-4	.	TGTGCCAGCAGTGTAGCCAGCGGAGACTACGAGCAGTACTTC	CASSVASGDYEQYF
TRBJ2-3	TRBD2	TRBV11-2	.	TGTGCCAGCAGCTTAGTGGTGGGTAGCGGGGGGTACACAGATACGCAGTATTTT	CASSLVVGSGGYTDTQYF
TRBJ1-5	TRBD1	TRBV7-8	.	TGTGCCAGCAGCCCCCACAGGGGCGCCAGAGGGTATAGCAATCAGCCCCAGCATTTT	CASSPHRGARGYSNQPQHF
TRBJ1-2	.	TRBV4-3	.	TGCGCCAGCAGCCAAGATTGGGGCCCAGATTATGGCTACACCTTC	CASSQDWGPDYGYTF
TRBJ2-7	.	TRBV12-3/TRBV12-4	.	TGTGCCAGCAGTCCTTCTAGCACCTACGAGCAGTACTTC	CASSPSSTYEQYF
TRBJ2-2	.	TRBV7-2	.	TGTGCCAGCAGCCATAGCGGGAACACCGGGGAGCTGTTTTTT	CASSHSGNTGELFF
TRBJ1-5	.	TRBV6-5	.	TGTGCCAGCAGTTCCGGGGTAGGGCATCAGCCCCAGCATTTT	CASSSGVGHQPQHF
TRBJ1-5	.	TRBV3-1/TRBV3-2	.	TGTGCCCTCTTCTATAGCAATCAGCCCCAGCATTTT	CALFYSNQPQHF
TRBJ1-2	TRBD1	TRBV7-2	.	TGTGCCAGCAGCCCCCGAGGGACAGTTTTCTATGGCTACACCTTC	CASSPRGTVFYGYTF
TRBJ1-1	.	TRBV4-3	few	TGCGCCAGCAGCCAGTCCGACAGGCCTGACACTGAAGCTTTCTTT	CASSQSDRPDTEAFF
TRBJ2-1	TRBD2	TRBV6-5	.	TGTGCCAGCAGTTACGAAGCGGGAGGGCCGCTTAGTGAGCAGTTCTTC	CASSYEAGGPLSEQFF
TRBJ1-6	.	TRBV30	.	TGTGCCTGGAAATTTGGGACACAAAGTTTCAATTCACCCCTCCACTTT	CAWKFGTQSFNSPLHF
TRBJ2-2	.	TRBV28	once	TGTGCCAGCAGTTTTCGACAGCTCACCGGGGAGCTGTTTTTT	CASSFRQLTGELFF
TRBJ2-7	TRBD1	TRBV6-5	.	TGTGCCAGCAGTTACGCTGACAGGGGCTACGAGCAGTACTTC	CASSYADRGYEQYF
TRBJ1-1	TRBD1	TRBV18	.	TGTGCCAGCTCAACCCGACAGGGGTGGGACACTGAAGCTTTCTTT	CASSTRQGWDTEAFF
TRBJ2-7	.	TRBV5-1	.	TGCGCCAGCAGCTTCACAGGGACCTACGAGCAGTACTTC	CASSFTGTYEQYF
TRBJ1-2	.	TRBV4-1	few	TGCGCCAGCAGCCAAGAGGGGGCCAGTGGCTACACCTTC	CASSQEGASGYTF
TRBJ1-6	.	TRBV9	.	TGTGCCAGCAGCCTTGGGACGGAGAATTCACCCCTCCACTTT	CASSLGTENSPLHF
TRBJ1-4	.	TRBV4-1	.	TGCGCCAGCAGCCAAGATAGGGGTGCAACTAATGAAAAACTGTTTTTT	CASSQDRGATNEKLFF
TRBJ2-7	.	TRBV5-1	.	TGCGCCAGCAGCCGCCTCTCCTACGAGCAGTACTTC	CASSRLSYEQYF
TRBJ2-3	.	TRBV7-6	.	TGTGCCAGCAGCTTAGCCTTCGATACGCAGTATTTT	CASSLAFDTQYF
TRBJ2-7	.	TRBV5-4	.	TGTGCCAGCAGCCTCCGGGACACCTCCTACGAGCAGTACTTC	CASSLRDTSYEQYF
TRBJ1-3	.	TRBV9	.	TGTGCCAGCAGCGTACCACATTCTGGAAACACCATATATTTT	CASSVPHSGNTIYF
TRBJ2-3	.	TRBV9	.	TGTGCCAGCAGCCAGGGCATAGGCCCTAGCACAGATACGCAGTATTTT	CASSQGIGPSTDTQYF
TRBJ1-1	.	TRBV19	.	TGTGCCAGTAGCCATAGCACTGAAGCTTTCTTT	CASSHSTEAFF
TRBJ1-2	TRBD1	TRBV4-3	.	TGCGCCAGCAGCCAAGATTGGACAGGGGGCGCGAGCTATGGCTACACCTTC	CASSQDWTGGASYGYTF
TRBJ2-7	TRBD2	TRBV11-1	.	TGTGCCAGCAGCCCTGGGGGGGACGAGCAGTACTTC	CASSPGGDEQYF
TRBJ1-6	TRBD1	TRBV9	few	TGTGCCAGCAGCGTAGTATCAGGGGGAGGCTCACCCCTCCACTTT	CASSVVSGGGSPLHF
TRBJ1-2	.	TRBV6-2/TRBV6-3	.	TGTGCCAGCACCCCTATGGAAACAAACTATGGCTACACCTTC	CASTPMETNYGYTF
TRBJ2-2	TRBD2	TRBV28	.	TGTGCCAGCAGTTTAGTGGGCGCTAGCGGGACCTTGAACACCGGGGAGCTGTTTTTT	CASSLVGASGTLNTGELFF
TRBJ1-5	.	TRBV27	.	TGTGCCAGCAGACCCGCGGGGGGAATCAATCAGCCCCAGCATTTT	CASRPAGGINQPQHF
TRBJ2-2	.	TRBV7-3	few	TGTGCCAGCAGCGTGAACACCGGGGAGCTGTTTTTT	CASSVNTGELFF
TRBJ2-7	.	TRBV4-1	.	TGCGCCAGCAGCAAGGGCGGGCAGCTCTACGAGCAGTACTTC	CASSKGGQLYEQYF
TRBJ2-7	TRBD1	TRBV5-1	.	TGCGCCAGCAGCTCCCGGACAGGCTCCTACGAGCAGTACTTC	CASSSRTGSYEQYF
TRBJ1-2	.	TRBV19	.	TGTGCCAGTAGTATAGATCGCGGGGGGCCGCATGGCTACACCTTC	CASSIDRGGPHGYTF
TRBJ2-5	.	TRBV18	.	TGTGCCAGCTCCGAACGGGTAGGGATTGAGACCCAGTACTTC	CASSERVGIETQYF
TRBJ2-7	.	TRBV7-9	.	TGTGCCAGCAGCTTAAACGTGTTAGTCCACGAGCAGTACTTC	CASSLNVLVHEQYF
TRBJ2-6	.	TRBV30	.	TGTGCCTGGAGTGTCCCCGGGGCTGGGGCCAACGTCCTGACTTTC	CAWSVPGAGANVLTF
TRBJ2-7	TRBD1	TRBV6-1	.	TGTGCCAGCAGTGATCCCGGGACAGGGAGTTACGAGCAGTACTTC	CASSDPGTGSYEQYF